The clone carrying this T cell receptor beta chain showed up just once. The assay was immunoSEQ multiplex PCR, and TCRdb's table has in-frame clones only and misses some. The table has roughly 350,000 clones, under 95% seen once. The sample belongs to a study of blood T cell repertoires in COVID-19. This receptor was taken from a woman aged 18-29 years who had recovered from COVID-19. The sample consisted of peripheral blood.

The CDR3 is CASSRGGVEGGEQFF. The CDR3 nucleotides read TGTGCCAGCAGCCGAGGGGGCGTGGAGGGCGGTGAGCAGTTCTTC. The V and J genes are TRBV11-2 and TRBJ2-1; the D gene is possibly TRBD1 (7 bases). Germline assignment: CDR1 SGHAT and CDR2 FQNNGV. The V and J ends lost 5 bases and 9 bases respectively, with 20 bases between them. The CDR3 is 15 residues long.